The sequence of this T cell receptor (beta chain) was determined in a study of T cell changes during pregnancy in multiple sclerosis. V lost 7 bases and J 3 bases, leaving 12 bases between the germline ends. CDR3 length: 12 residues. CDR1 and CDR2 from the germline V gene are SQVTM and ANQGSEA. Method: immunoSEQ multiplex PCR; TCRdb's copy keeps in-frame clones and lacks some. The sample yields roughly 110,000 clones, roughly 90% seen once. The chain recombines TRBV29-1 with TRBJ1-2; a weak D match, TRBD1 (5 bases). The sample was peripheral blood, taken after pregnancy. The clonotype originates from a female donor with multiple sclerosis, enrolled in a pregnancy study. CDR3 protein: CSAPATDYGYTF. The CDR3 DNA is TGCAGCGCCCCAGCGACAGACTATGGCTACACCTTC. Complete variable domain (other parts from reference TRBV29-1 and TRBJ1-2): SAVISQKPSRDICQRGTSLTIQCQVDSQVTMMFWYRQQPGQSLTLIATANQGSEATYESGFVIDKFPISRPNLTFSTLTVSNMSPEDSSIYLCSAPATDYGYTFGSGTRLTVV.